In this sample, the clone carrying this TCR delta chain turned up a few times. Its antigen is unknown. The data were taken from a study of Vδ1+ human thymocytes. Thymocytes were sorted as CD3+ TCRVdelta1+ TCRVdelta2- after alphabeta T cell depletion. Vdelta1+ thymocyte sorts reached between roughly 98% and 99.6% purity. The template was reverse-transcribed extracted RNA. CDR3 amplicons came from multiplex PCR with pooled V-gene forward and constant-region reverse primers. TCRdb re-called clones from the multiplex PCR reads using CATT. The sample has 54,000 or so delta-chain clones, 15% seen once; the top ten hold 0.5%. The CDR3 covers 17 residues. The trim removed 2 bases at V and 0 bases at J, leaving 6 bases unmatched. The V gene's germline CDR1 is TSWWSYY and CDR2 QGS. General observations from the study: Thymic delta-chain repertoires held 15% to 20% Vdelta2 sequences and few Vdelta3, despite high sort purity. Donors shared many TRG clonotypes but few TRD clonotypes. Thymic TRG and TRD repertoires appeared highly polyclonal.

The source material was Vdelta1+ gamma-delta thymocytes from the thymus. Documented subset: FACS-sorted CD3+ TCRalphabeta- TCRVdelta1+ TCRVdelta2- thymocytes. The V and J genes are TRDV1 and TRDJ1, with 10 bases lining up with TRDD3. This sequence originates from a boy younger than two who had congenital heart surgery. The CDR3 sequence: CALGETGGFLYTDKLIF. The CDR3 DNA reads as TGTGCTCTTGGGGAAACTGGGGGATTTTTGTACACCGATAAACTCATCTTT.